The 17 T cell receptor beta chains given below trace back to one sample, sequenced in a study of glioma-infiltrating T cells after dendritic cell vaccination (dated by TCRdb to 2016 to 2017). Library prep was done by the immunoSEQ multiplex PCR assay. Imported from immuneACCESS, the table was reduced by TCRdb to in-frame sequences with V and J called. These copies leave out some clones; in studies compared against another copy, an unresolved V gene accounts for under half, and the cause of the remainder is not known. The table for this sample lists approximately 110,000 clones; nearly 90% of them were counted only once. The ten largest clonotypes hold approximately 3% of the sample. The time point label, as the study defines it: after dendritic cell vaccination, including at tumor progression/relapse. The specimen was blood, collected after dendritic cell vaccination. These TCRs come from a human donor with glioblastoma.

The CDR3 DNA follows: TGTGCCAGCAGTTCCTCGACAGGTTGGGGCACTGAAGCTTTCTTT. Translation gives CASSSSTGWGTEAFF. This chain links TRBV6-6 with TRBJ1-1; D possibly corresponds to TRBD1 (6 bases). Germline V gene lookup returns CDR1 MNHNY and CDR2 SVGAGI (reference sequence). The CDR3 extends over 15 amino acids. The germline V and J ends were trimmed by 4 bases and 4 bases, with 16 bases remaining between them.

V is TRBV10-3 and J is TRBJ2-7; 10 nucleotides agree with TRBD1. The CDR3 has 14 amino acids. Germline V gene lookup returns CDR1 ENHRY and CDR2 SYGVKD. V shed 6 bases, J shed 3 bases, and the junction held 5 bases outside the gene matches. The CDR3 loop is CAIRPGQGDYEQYF. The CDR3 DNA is TGTGCCATCAGGCCCGGACAGGGGGACTACGAGCAGTACTTC.

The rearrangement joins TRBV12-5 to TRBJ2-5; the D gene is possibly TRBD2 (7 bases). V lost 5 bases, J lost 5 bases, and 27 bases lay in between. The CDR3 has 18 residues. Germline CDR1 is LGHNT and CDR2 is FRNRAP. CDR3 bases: TGTGCTAGTGGTCAAGGGATTTTGGGGGGGGGCCCGAGGGAGACCCAGTACTTC. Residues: CASGQGILGGGPRETQYF.

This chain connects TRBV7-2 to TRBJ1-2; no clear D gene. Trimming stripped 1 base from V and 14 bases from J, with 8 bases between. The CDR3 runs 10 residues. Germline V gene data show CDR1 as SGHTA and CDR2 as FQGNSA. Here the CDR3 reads CASSLGGTTF. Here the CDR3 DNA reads TGTGCCAGCAGCTTAGGCGGTACTACCTTC.

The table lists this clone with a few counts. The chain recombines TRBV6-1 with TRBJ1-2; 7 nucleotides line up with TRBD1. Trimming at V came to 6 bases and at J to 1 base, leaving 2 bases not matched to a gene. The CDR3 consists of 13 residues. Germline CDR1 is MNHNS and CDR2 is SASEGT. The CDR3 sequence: CASSRDSNYGYTF. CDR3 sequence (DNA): TGTGCCAGCAGCCGGGACAGTAACTATGGCTACACCTTC.

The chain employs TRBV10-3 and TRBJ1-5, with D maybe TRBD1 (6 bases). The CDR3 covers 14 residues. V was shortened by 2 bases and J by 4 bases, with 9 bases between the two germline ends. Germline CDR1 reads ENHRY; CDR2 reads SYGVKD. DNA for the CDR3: TGTGCCATCAGTGAGGGCAGGGGAAATCAGCCCCAGCATTTT. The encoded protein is CAISEGRGNQPQHF.

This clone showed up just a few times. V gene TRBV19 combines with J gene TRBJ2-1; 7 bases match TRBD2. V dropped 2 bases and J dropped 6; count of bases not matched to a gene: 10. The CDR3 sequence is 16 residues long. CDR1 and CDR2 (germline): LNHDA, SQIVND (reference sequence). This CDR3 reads CASSIYWRLAGNEQFF. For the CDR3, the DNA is TGTGCCAGTAGTATATATTGGCGACTAGCAGGCAATGAGCAGTTCTTC.

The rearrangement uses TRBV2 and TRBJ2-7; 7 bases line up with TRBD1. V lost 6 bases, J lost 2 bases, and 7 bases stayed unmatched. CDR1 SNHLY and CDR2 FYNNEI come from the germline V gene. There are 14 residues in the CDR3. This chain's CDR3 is CASSVDRQTYEQYF. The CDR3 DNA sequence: TGTGCCAGCAGCGTGGACAGGCAGACCTACGAGCAGTACTTC.

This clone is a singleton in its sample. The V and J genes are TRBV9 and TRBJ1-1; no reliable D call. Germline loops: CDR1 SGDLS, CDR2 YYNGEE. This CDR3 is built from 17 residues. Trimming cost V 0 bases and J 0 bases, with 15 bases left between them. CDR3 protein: CASSVAGGKVMNTEAFF. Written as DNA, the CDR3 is TGTGCCAGCAGCGTAGCGGGAGGAAAAGTAATGAACACTGAAGCTTTCTTT.

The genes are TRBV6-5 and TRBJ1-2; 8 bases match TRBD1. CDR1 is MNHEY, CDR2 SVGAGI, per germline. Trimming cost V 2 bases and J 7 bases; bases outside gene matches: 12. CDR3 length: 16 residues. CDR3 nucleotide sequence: TGTGCCAGCAGTTACGGCAGGGGGCCTCCTTCGTCTGGCTACACCTTC. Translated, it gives CASSYGRGPPSSGYTF.

This chain's CDR3 is CASSLAGGANTGELFF. CDR3 sequence (DNA): TGCGCCAGCAGCTTGGCGGGGGGCGCGAACACCGGGGAGCTGTTTTTT. The chain is built from TRBV5-1 and TRBJ2-2; maybe TRBD2 (7 bases). The CDR3 has 16 amino acids. CDR1 SGHRS and CDR2 YFSETQ come from the germline V gene. Trimming took 0 bases from V and 0 from J, leaving 9 bases between them.

The CDR3 DNA sequence: TGCAGCGTTGAAATGAACAGTAATCAGCCCCAGCATTTT. This encodes CSVEMNSNQPQHF. The V gene is TRBV29-1, the J gene TRBJ1-5; D ambiguous. V dropped 2 bases and J dropped 4 bases, with 9 bases sitting between them. CDR1 and CDR2 from the germline V gene are SQVTM and ANQGSEA. The CDR3 has 13 residues.

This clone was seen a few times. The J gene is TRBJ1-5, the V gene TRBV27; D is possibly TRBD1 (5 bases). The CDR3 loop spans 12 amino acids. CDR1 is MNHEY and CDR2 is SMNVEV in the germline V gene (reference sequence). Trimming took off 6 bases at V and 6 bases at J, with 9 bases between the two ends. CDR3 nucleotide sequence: TGTGCCAGCAGCTATACAGGTCAGCCCCAGCATTTT. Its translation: CASSYTGQPQHF.

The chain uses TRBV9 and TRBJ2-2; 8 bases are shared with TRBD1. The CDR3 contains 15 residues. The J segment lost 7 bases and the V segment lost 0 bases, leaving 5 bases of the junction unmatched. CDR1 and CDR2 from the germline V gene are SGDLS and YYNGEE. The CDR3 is CASSVGQGADGELFF. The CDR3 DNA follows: TGTGCCAGCAGCGTAGGGCAGGGGGCTGACGGGGAGCTGTTTTTT.

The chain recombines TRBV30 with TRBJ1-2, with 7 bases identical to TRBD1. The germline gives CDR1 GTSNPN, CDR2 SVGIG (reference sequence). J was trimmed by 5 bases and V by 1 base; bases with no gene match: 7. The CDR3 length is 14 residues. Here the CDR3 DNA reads TGTGCCTGGAGTGGGATCGGGACAGAGTATGGCTACACCTTC. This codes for CAWSGIGTEYGYTF.

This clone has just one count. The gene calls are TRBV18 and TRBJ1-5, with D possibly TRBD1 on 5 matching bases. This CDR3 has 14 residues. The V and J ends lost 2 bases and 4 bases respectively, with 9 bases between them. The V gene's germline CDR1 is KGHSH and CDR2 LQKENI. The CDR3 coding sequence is TGTGCCAGCTCACCAGGGGCAGGTAATCAGCCCCAGCATTTT. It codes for CASSPGAGNQPQHF.

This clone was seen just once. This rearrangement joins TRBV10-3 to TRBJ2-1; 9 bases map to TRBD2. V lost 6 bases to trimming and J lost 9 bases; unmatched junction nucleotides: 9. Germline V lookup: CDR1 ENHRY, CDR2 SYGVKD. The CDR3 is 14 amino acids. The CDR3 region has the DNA TGTGCCATCAGGAGTAGCGGGGGCGACACTGAGCAGTTCTTC. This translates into CAIRSSGGDTEQFF.